A selection of T cell receptor beta chains follows, all from one sample in a study of CD8 T cells in Susac syndrome. TCRdb reprocessed the immunoSEQ multiplex PCR reads with MiXCR, giving one entry per CDR3 protein. Counted here are 150,000 to 200,000 distinct CDR3 sequences, roughly 96% occurring once; the ten biggest clones make up 0.093%. Sample: CD4+ T cells from PBMCs. These receptors all stem from a human donor with multiple sclerosis. The CDR3 runs from the conserved cysteine through the conserved F or W. The order of the fields is J gene, clone size, V gene, D gene, CDR3 DNA, CDR3 protein. The D gene is left open where the match is weak. Only some rows state a clone size, as once, few, many or a class for expanded clones.

TRBJ2-3,-,TRBV12-3/TRBV12-4,-,TGTGCCAGCGATGGGAGAGGAGATACGCAGTATTTT,CASDGRGDTQYF
TRBJ1-2,-,TRBV20-1,TRBD1,TGCAGTGCGCGGACAGGCTTGACCTATGGCTACACCTTC,CSARTGLTYGYTF
TRBJ2-7,-,TRBV18,-,TGTGCCAGCTCACCCCTGGCGGGTAGCTCCTACGAGCAGTACTTC,CASSPLAGSSYEQYF
TRBJ2-7,-,TRBV7-9,-,TGTGCCAGCAGCCCCTCGACCCCCTACGAGCAGTACTTC,CASSPSTPYEQYF
TRBJ2-7,-,TRBV5-1,-,TGCGCCAGCTCCACCCCGGGGCTAGCGAGCTCCTACGAGCAGTACTTC,CASSTPGLASSYEQYF
TRBJ1-5,once,TRBV27,-,TGTGCCAGCAGTTTAAGGGAGCGGAATCAGCCCCAGCATTTT,CASSLRERNQPQHF
TRBJ1-5,-,TRBV6-6,-,TGTGCCAGCAGGGGAAGCGATCAGCCCCAGCATTTT,CASRGSDQPQHF
TRBJ2-5,-,TRBV7-9,-,TGTGCCAGCGGTTCAACAGGATTCGGAGAGACCCAGTACTTC,CASGSTGFGETQYF
TRBJ1-2,-,TRBV20-1,-,TGCAGTGCTAGATCTCAAGACAGGCCGGGAGGCTACACCTTC,CSARSQDRPGGYTF
TRBJ1-5,-,TRBV20-1,TRBD1,TGCAGTGCAACTCCTGGGACAGGGGGCAATCAGCCCCAGCATTTT,CSATPGTGGNQPQHF
TRBJ2-5,-,TRBV18,-,TGTGCCAGCTCACCATATGGACAGCAAGAGACCCAGTACTTC,CASSPYGQQETQYF
TRBJ2-1,few,TRBV30,-,TGTGCCCTGAGAGGGGACTCCAATGAGCAGTTCTTC,CALRGDSNEQFF
TRBJ1-2,-,TRBV30,-,TGTGCCTGGAGTGTAAAGGGCCTGGAGGGCTACACCTTC,CAWSVKGLEGYTF
TRBJ1-2,-,TRBV20-1,TRBD1,TGCAGTGCCCGAGGGACAGGGAGGATTAACTATGGCTACACCTTC,CSARGTGRINYGYTF
TRBJ1-2,-,TRBV3-1,TRBD1,TGTGCCAGCAGCCAAGCCCCCGGGACAGGGGGCTACACCTTC,CASSQAPGTGGYTF
TRBJ2-4,-,TRBV5-4,TRBD1,TGTGCCAGCAGCGGCCGGGACAGGGGCGCCAAAAACATTCAGTACTTC,CASSGRDRGAKNIQYF
TRBJ1-5,-,TRBV20-1,-,TGCAGTGCTAGTGGCAATAGCAATCAGCCCCAGCATTTT,CSASGNSNQPQHF
TRBJ1-2,-,TRBV20-1,-,TGCAGTGCTAGAGGCCCCAGAACCTATGGCTACACCTTC,CSARGPRTYGYTF
TRBJ1-5,once,TRBV20-1,TRBD1,TGCAGCGTAAATCGACAGGGGATCGATCAGCCCCAGCATTTT,CSVNRQGIDQPQHF
TRBJ2-7,once,TRBV2,TRBD1,TGTGCCAGCCTGCAGACAGGGACGGATCACGAGCAGTACTTC,CASLQTGTDHEQYF
TRBJ2-5,-,TRBV3-1,-,TGTGCCAGCAGCCAAGATACGGAGACCCAGTACTTC,CASSQDTETQYF
TRBJ2-1,-,TRBV12-3/TRBV12-4,-,TGTGCCAGCAGTCTCGCTAGCGTCCCCTACAATGAGCAGTTCTTC,CASSLASVPYNEQFF
TRBJ1-1,-,TRBV19,-,TGTGCCAGTCAAAGACACATGAACACTGAAGCTTTCTTT,CASQRHMNTEAFF
TRBJ2-7,-,TRBV15,-,TGTGCCACCAGCAGAGTTGGCGGGATCGGGAACGAGCAGTACTTC,CATSRVGGIGNEQYF
TRBJ2-1,-,TRBV29-1,TRBD2,TGCAGCGTTGCCCCCAGGGGGACTAGCGAGCAGTTCTTC,CSVAPRGTSEQFF
TRBJ2-7,-,TRBV20-1,-,TGCAGTGCTAGAGGGGCTGGGTTAAGCTCCTACGAGCAGTACTTC,CSARGAGLSSYEQYF
TRBJ1-1,few,TRBV4-1,-,TGTGCCAGCAGCCAAGACCGGGACACTGAAGCTTTCTTT,CASSQDRDTEAFF
TRBJ2-7,-,TRBV25-1,TRBD1,TGTGCCAGCAGTGACCCGGGACAGGGCCACGAGCAGTACTTC,CASSDPGQGHEQYF